The sequence of this TCR beta chain was determined in a study of T cells after yellow fever vaccination. Study-level findings and limits: Contamination by abundant bulk-population clonotypes could be present in FACS-sorted repertoires. A small proportion of clonotypes was detected in both the CD4 and CD8 compartments. Subsequent booster samples again held most clones from primary vaccination (more than 95% CD4, over 80% CD8).

A process of 5'RACE template switching, which added a universal primer site and UMIs, was used to make TCR cDNA. TCRdb re-derived calls from the 5' RACE reads in MiXCR, one entry per CDR3 protein. The sample yields about 130,000 distinct CDR3 sequences, roughly 6.7% seen once. Trimming took 2 bases from V and 5 from J, leaving 13 bases between them. CDR1 SGDLS and CDR2 YYNGEE come from the germline V gene. The CDR3 consists of 14 residues. This clonotype appeared many times. Its antigen remains unidentified. V is TRBV9 and J is TRBJ1-1; the D gene is possibly TRBD1 (5 bases). Sequencing used CD4+ T cells sorted from PBMCs, obtained more than 8 days after the first yellow fever vaccination. This receptor was identified in a man aged 18 to 30 who received the YFV17D yellow fever vaccine. The CDR3 sequence is CASSVGGPGTEAFF. In DNA form, the CDR3 reads TGTGCCAGCAGCGTTGGGGGACCGGGAACTGAAGCTTTCTTT.